This T cell receptor beta chain was profiled in a study of blood T cell repertoires in COVID-19. Trimming took off 1 base at V and 7 bases at J, with 17 bases between the two ends. CDR1 is SGHTA, CDR2 FQGNSA, per germline. This CDR3 spans 16 amino acids. Here immunoSEQ multiplex PCR was the method, and the copy in TCRdb shows in-frame clones only, minus some. Of about 33,000 clones listed, around 84% are singletons. The receptor was derived from a man aged 80 or over with acute or convalescent COVID-19. What was sequenced was peripheral blood. V gene TRBV7-2 combines with J gene TRBJ2-1; a possible D gene is TRBD2 (6 bases). The CDR3 is CASSLDGGTLGNEQFF. The CDR3 DNA reads as TGTGCCAGCAGCTTAGATGGGGGGACCCTTGGGAATGAGCAGTTCTTC.